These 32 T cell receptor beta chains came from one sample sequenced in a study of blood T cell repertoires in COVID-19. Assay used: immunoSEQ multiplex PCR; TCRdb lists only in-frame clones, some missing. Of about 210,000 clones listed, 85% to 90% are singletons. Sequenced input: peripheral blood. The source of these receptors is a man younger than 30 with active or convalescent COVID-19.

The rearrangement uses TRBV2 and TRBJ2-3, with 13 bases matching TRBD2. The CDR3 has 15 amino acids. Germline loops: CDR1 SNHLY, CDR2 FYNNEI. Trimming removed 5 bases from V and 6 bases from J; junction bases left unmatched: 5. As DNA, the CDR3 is TGTGCCAGCAGTCCACTAGCGGGAGGGGGGGATACGCAGTATTTT. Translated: CASSPLAGGGDTQYF. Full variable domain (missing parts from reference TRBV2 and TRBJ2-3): EPEVTQTPSHQVTQMGQEVILRCVPISNHLYFYWYRQILGQKVEFLVSFYNNEISEKSEIFDDQFSVERPDGSNFTLKIRSTKLEDSAMYFCASSPLAGGGDTQYFGPGTRLTVL.

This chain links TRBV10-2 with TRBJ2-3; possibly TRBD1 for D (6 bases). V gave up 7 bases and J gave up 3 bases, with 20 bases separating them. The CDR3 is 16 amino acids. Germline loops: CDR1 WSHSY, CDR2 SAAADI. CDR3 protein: CASNPDRMRGTDTQYF. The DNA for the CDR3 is TGCGCCAGCAACCCAGACAGGATGAGAGGGACAGATACGCAGTATTTT.

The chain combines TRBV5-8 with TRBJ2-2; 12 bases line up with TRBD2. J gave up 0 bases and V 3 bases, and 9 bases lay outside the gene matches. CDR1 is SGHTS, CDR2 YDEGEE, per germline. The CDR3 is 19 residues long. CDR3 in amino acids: CASSWMTSGSTPNTGELFF. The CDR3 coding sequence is TGTGCCAGCAGCTGGATGACTAGCGGGAGCACCCCGAACACCGGGGAGCTGTTTTTT.

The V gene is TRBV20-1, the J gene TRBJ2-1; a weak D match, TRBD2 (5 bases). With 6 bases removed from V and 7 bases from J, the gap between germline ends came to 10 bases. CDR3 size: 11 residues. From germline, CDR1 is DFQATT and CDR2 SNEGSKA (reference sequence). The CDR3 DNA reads TGCAGTGCCCCATCGGGGAATGAGCAGTTCTTC. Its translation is CSAPSGNEQFF.

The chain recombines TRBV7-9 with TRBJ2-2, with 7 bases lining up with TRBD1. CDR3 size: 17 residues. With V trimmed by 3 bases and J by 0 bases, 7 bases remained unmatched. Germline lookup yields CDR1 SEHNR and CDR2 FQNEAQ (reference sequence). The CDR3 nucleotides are TGTGCCAGCAGCTTCCGGGACAGTGGGGCGAACACCGGGGAGCTGTTTTTT. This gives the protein CASSFRDSGANTGELFF.

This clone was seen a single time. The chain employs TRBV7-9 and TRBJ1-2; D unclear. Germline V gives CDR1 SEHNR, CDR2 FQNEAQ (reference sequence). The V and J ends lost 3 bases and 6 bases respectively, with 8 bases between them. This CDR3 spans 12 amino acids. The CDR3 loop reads CASSLNNHGYTF. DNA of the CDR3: TGTGCCAGCAGCTTGAACAATCATGGCTACACCTTC.

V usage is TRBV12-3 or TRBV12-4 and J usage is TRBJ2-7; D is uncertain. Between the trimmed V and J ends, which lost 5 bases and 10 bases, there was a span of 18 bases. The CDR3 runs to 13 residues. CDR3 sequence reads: CASSPTISSGQYF. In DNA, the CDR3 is TGTGCCAGCAGTCCTACTATAAGTTCCGGCCAGTACTTC.

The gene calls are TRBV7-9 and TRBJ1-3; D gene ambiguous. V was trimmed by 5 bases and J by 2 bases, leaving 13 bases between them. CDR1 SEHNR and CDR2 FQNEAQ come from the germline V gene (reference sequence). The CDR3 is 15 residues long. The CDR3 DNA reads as TGTGCCAGCAGCGAGGGTCTCCCGGCTGGAAACACCATATATTTT. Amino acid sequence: CASSEGLPAGNTIYF.

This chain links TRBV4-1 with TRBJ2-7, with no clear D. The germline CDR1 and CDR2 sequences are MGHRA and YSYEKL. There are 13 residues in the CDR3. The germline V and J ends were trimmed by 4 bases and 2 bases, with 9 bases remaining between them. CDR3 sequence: CASSPIGAYEQYF. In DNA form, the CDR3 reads TGCGCCAGCAGCCCTATTGGTGCCTACGAGCAGTACTTC.

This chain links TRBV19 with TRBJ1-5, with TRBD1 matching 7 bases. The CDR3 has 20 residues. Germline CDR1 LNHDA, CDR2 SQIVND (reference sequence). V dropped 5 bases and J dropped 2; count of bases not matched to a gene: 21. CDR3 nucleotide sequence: TGTGCCAGTAGTTATGGTGGTCTTTCGGGGACAGCTGGGCGCAATCAGCCCCAGCATTTT. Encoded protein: CASSYGGLSGTAGRNQPQHF.

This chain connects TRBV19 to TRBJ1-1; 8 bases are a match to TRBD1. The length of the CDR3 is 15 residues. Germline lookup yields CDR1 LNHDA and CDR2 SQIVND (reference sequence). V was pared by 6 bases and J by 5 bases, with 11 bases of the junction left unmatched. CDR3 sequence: CASRSRGQGVTEAFF. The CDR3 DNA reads TGTGCCAGTAGGTCGAGAGGACAGGGCGTAACTGAAGCTTTCTTT.

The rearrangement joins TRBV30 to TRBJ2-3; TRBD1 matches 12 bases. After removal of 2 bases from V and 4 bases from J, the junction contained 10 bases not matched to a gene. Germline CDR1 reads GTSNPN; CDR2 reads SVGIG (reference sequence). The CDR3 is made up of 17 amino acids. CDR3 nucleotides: TGTGCCTGGAGTCGGGGACAGGGGGCTTTAGTCGCAGATACGCAGTATTTT. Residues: CAWSRGQGALVADTQYF.

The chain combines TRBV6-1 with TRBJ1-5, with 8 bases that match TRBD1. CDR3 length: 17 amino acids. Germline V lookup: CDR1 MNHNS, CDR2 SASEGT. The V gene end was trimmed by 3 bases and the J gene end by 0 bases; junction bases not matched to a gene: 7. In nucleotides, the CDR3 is TGTGCCAGCAGTGAGACAGGGGTCAGTTATAGCAATCAGCCCCAGCATTTT. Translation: CASSETGVSYSNQPQHF.

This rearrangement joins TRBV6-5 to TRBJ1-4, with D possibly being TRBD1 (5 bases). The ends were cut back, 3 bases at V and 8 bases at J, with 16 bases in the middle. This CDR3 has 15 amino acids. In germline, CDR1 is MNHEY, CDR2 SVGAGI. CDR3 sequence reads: CASSYGSGIREKLFF. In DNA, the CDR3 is TGTGCCAGCAGTTATGGGTCAGGGATCAGGGAAAAACTGTTTTTT.

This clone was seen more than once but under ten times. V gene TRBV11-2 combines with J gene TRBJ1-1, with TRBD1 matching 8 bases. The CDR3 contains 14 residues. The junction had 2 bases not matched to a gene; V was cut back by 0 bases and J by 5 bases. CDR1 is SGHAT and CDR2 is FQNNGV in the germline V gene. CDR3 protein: CASSLDRTGTEAFF. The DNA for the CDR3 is TGTGCCAGCAGCTTAGACCGGACAGGGACTGAAGCTTTCTTT.

The CDR3 reads CASSQDLLSSYEQYF. The CDR3 DNA follows: TGCGCCAGCAGCCAAGACTTATTGAGTTCCTACGAGCAGTACTTC. V is TRBV4-3 and J is TRBJ2-7; D unresolved. CDR3 size: 15 residues. Germline lookup yields CDR1 LGHNA and CDR2 YSLEER. The V end was cut by 0 bases, the J end by 1 base, with 10 bases between.

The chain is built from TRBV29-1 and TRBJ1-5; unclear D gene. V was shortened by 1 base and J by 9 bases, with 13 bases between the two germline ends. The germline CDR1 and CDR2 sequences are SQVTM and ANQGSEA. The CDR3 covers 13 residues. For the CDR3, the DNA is TGCAGCGTTGAAGGGCCAGGTACTGGGCCCCAGCATTTT. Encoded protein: CSVEGPGTGPQHF.

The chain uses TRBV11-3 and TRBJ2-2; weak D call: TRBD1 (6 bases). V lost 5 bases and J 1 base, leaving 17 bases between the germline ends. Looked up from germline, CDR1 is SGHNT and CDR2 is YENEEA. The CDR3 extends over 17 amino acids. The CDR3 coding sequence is TGTGCCAGCAGCCCATTTACAGGGCAAGGGAACACCGGGGAGCTGTTTTTT. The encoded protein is CASSPFTGQGNTGELFF.

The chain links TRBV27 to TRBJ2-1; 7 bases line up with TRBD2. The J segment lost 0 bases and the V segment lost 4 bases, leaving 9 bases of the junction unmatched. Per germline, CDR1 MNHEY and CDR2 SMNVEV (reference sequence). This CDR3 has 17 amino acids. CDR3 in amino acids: CASSSPLAPRSYNEQFF. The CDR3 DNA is TGTGCCAGCAGTTCCCCACTAGCGCCACGCTCCTACAATGAGCAGTTCTTC.

The chain's CDR3 is CASSQDLSDRGLKGYTF. DNA of the CDR3: TGCGCCAGCAGCCAAGATTTGTCGGACAGGGGGTTAAAGGGCTACACCTTC. This chain uses TRBV4-3 with TRBJ1-2, with 10 bases matching TRBD1. The CDR3 is 17 residues long. Germline V CDR1 and CDR2: LGHNA, YSLEER. V trimming: 0 bases; J trimming: 8 bases; junction bases outside the gene matches: 12.

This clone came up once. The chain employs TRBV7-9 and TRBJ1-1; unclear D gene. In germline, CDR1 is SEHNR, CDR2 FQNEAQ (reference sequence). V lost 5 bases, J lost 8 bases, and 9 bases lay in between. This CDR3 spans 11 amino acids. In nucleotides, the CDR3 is TGTGCCAGCAGCCAAACGGGGGAAGCTTTCTTT. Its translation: CASSQTGEAFF.

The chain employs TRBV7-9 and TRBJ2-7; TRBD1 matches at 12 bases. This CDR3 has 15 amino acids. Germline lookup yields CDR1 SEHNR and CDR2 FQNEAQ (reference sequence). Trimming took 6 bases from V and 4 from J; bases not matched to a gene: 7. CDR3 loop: CASRSPGQGAYEQYF. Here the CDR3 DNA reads TGTGCCAGCAGATCACCGGGACAGGGGGCATACGAGCAGTACTTC.

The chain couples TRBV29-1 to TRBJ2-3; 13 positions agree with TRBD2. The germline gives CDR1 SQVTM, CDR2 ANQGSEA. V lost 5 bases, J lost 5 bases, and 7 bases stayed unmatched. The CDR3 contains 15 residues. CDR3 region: CSVTLAGGRGDTQYF. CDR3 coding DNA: TGCAGCGTTACACTAGCGGGAGGGCGGGGAGATACGCAGTATTTT.

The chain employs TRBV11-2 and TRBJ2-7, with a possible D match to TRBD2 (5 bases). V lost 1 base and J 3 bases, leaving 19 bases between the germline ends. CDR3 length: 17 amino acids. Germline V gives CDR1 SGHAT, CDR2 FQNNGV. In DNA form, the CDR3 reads TGTGCCAGCAGCTTAGTAGTCGCCGGGTCGAGGGTCTACGAGCAGTACTTC. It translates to CASSLVVAGSRVYEQYF. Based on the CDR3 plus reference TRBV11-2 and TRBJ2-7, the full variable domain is EAGVAQSPRYKIIEKRQSVAFWCNPISGHATLYWYQQILGQGPKLLIQFQNNGVVDDSQLPKDRFSAERLKGVDSTLKIQPAKLEDSAVYLCASSLVVAGSRVYEQYFGPGTRLTVT.

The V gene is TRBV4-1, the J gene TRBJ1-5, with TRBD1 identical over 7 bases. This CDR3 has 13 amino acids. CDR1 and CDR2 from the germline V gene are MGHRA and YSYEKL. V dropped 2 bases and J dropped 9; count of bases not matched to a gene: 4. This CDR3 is CASSQLGGLPQHF. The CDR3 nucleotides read TGCGCCAGCAGCCAACTAGGGGGCTTGCCCCAGCATTTT.

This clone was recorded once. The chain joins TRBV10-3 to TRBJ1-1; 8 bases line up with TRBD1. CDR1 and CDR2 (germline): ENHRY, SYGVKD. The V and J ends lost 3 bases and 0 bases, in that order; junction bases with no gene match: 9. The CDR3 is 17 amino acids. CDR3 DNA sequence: TGTGCCATCAGTGACCTGAGACAGGGGCCCTTGAACACTGAAGCTTTCTTT. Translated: CAISDLRQGPLNTEAFF.

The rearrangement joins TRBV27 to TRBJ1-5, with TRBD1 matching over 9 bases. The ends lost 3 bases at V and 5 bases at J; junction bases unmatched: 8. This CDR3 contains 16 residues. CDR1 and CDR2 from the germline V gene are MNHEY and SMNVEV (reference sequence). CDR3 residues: CASSLDGQGLYQPQHF. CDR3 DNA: TGTGCCAGCAGTTTGGACGGACAGGGGTTATATCAGCCCCAGCATTTT.

The CDR3 here is CASSSTGVPGNTIYF. CDR3 DNA sequence: TGTGCCAGCAGCTCTACAGGGGTTCCTGGAAACACCATATATTTT. This chain connects TRBV5-5 to TRBJ1-3, with 7 bases identical to TRBD1. Germline V gene lookup returns CDR1 SGHKS and CDR2 YYEKEE (reference sequence). The trim removed 3 bases at V and 2 bases at J, leaving 5 bases unmatched. This CDR3 contains 15 residues.

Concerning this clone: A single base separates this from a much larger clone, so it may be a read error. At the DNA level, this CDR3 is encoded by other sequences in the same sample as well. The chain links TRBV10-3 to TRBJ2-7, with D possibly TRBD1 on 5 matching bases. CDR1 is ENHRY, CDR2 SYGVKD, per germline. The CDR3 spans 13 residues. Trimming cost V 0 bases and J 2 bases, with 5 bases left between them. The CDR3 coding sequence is TGTGCCATCAGTGAGTCGACAGCCTACGAGCAGTACTTC. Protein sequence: CAISESTAYEQYF.

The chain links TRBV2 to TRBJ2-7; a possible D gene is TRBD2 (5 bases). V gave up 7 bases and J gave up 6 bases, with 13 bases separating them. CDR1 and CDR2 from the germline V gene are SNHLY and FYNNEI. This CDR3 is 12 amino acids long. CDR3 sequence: CASMDFSGEQYF. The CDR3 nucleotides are TGTGCCAGCATGGACTTTTCGGGCGAGCAGTACTTC.

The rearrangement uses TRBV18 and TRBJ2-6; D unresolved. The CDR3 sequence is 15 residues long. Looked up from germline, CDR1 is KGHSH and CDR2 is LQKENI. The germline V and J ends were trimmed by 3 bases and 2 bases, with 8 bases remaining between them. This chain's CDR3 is CASSPVQAGANVLTF. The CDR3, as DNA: TGTGCCAGCTCACCTGTGCAGGCTGGGGCCAACGTCCTGACTTTC.

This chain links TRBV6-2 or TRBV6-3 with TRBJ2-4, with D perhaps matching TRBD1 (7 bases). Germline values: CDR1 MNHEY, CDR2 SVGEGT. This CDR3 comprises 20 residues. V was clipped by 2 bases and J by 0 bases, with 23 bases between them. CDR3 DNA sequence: TGTGCCAGCAGTTACCGATCAGCCTCAGGGGGAGGATTAGCCAAAAACATTCAGTACTTC. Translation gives CASSYRSASGGGLAKNIQYF.